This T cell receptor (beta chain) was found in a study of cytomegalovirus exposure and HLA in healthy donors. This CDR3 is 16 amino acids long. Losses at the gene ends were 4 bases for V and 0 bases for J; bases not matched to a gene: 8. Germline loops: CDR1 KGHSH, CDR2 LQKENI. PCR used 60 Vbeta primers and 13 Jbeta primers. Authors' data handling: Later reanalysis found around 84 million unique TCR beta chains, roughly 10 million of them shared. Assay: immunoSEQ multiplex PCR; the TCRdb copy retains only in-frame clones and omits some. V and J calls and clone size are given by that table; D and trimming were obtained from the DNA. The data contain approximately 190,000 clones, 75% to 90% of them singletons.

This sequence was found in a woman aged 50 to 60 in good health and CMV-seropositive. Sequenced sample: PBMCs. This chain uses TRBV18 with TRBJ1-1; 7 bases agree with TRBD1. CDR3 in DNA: TGTGCCAGCTCACGTTCACAGGGGCTTATGAACACTGAAGCTTTCTTT. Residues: CASSRSQGLMNTEAFF.